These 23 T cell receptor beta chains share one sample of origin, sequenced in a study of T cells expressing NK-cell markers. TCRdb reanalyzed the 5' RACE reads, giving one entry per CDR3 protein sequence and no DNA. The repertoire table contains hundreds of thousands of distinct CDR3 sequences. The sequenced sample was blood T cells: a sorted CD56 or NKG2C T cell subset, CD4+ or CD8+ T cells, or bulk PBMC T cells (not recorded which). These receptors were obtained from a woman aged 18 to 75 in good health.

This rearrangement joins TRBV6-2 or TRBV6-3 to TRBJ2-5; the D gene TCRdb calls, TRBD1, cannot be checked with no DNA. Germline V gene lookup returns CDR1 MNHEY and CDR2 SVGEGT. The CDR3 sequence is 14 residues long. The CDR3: CASSYGVPGETQYF.

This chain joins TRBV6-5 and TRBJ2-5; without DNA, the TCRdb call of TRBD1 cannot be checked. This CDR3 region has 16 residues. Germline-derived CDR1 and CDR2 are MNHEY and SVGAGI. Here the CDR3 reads CASSSWLGGSQETQYF.

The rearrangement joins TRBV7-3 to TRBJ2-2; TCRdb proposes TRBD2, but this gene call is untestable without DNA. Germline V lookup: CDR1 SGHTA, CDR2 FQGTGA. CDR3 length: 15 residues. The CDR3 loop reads CASSSQNGLAGELFF. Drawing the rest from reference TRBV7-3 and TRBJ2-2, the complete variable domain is GAGVSQTPSNKVTEKGKYVELRCDPISGHTALYWYRQSLGQGPEFLIYFQGTGAADDSGLPNDRFFAVRPEGSVSTLKIQRTERGDSAVYLCASSSQNGLAGELFFGEGSRLTVL.

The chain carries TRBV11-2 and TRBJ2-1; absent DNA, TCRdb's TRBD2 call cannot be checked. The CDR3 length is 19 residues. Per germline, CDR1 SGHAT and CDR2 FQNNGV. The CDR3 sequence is CASGETGPLARVSYNEQFF.

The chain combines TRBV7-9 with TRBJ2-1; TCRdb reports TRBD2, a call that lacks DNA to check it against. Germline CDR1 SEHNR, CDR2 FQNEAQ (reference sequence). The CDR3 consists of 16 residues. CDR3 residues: CASSLMALRGLNEQFF.

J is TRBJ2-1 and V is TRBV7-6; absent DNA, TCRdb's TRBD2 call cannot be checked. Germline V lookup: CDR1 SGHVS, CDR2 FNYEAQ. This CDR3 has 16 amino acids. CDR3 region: CASSLGLSGGGNEQFF.

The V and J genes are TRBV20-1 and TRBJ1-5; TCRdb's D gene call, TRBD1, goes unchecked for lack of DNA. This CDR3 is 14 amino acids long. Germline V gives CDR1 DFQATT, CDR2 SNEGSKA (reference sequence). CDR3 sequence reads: CSASTGQSNQPQHF.

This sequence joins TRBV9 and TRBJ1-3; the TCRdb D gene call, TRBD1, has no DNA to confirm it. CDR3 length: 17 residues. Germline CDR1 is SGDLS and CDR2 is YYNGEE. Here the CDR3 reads CASSATVNPGSGNTIYF.

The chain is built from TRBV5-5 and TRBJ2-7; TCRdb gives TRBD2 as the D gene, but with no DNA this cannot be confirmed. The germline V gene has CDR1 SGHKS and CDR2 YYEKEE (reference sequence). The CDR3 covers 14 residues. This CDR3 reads CASSYGTRGNEQYF.

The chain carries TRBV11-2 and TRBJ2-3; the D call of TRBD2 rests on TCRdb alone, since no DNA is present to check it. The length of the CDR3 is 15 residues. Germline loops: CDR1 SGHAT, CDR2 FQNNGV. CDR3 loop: CASSRNAGRSDTQYF.

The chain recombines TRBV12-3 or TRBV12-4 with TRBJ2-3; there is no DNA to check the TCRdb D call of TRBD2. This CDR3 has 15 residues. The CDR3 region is CASSRDLGSPDTQYF.

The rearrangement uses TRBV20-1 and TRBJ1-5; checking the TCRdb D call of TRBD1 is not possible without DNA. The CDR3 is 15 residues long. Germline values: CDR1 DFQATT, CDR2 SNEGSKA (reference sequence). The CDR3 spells CSARIPQGSNQPQHF.

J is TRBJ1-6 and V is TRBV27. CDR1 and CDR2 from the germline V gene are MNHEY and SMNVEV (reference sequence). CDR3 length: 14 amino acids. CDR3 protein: CASKENPYNSPLHF.

CDR3 protein: CAIKGPDTDTQYF. V gene TRBV10-3 combines with J gene TRBJ2-3; TCRdb designates TRBD2, a call that cannot be tested without DNA. The CDR3 has 13 amino acids. The germline V gene encodes CDR1 ENHRY and CDR2 SYGVKD.

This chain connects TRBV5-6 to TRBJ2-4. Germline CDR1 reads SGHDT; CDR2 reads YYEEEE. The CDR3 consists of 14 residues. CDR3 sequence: CASSLVVTKNIQYF.

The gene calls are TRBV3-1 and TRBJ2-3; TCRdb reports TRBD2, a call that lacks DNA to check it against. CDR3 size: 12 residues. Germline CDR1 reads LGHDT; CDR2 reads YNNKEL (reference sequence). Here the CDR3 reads CASSPGLAGAKF.

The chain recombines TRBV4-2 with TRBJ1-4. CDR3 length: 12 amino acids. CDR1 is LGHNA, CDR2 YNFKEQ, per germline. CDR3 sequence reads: CASSQESEKLFF.

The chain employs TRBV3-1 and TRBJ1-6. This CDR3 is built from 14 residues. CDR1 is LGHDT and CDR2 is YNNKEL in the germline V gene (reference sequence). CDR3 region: CASSPDWTRSPLHF. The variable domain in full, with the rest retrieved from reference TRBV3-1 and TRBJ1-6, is DTAVSQTPKYLVTQMGNDKSIKCEQNLGHDTMYWYKQDSKKFLKIMFSYNNKELIINETVPNRFSPKSPDKAHLNLHINSLELGDSAVYFCASSPDWTRSPLHFGNGTRLTVT.

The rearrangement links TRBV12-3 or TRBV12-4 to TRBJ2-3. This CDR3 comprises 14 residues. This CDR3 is CASSFRAYTDTQYF.

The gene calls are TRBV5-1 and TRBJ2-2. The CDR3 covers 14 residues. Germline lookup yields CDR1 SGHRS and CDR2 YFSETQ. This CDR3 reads CASSLDISTGELFF.

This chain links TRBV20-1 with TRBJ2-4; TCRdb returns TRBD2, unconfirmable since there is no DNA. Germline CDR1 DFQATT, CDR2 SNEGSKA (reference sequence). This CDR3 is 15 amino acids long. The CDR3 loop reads CSAGWAGGPRNIQYF.

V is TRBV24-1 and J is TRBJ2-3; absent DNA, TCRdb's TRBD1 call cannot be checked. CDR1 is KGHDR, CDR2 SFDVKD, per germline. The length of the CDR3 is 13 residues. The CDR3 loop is CATSDSGRYTQYF.

CDR3 protein: CASSQGSGGGDTQYF. V is TRBV3-1 and J is TRBJ2-3; TCRdb reports TRBD2, a call that lacks DNA to check it against. There are 15 residues in the CDR3. Per germline, CDR1 LGHDT and CDR2 YNNKEL (reference sequence).